A selection of T cell receptor beta chains follows, all from one sample in a study of blood T cells in healthy people across ages. MiXCR, applied by TCRdb to the 5' RACE reads, yields one record per CDR3 protein. The sample holds about 840,000 distinct CDR3 sequences, around 29% seen once. Another study also made use of these data, one on T cells of mothers and their children.

Material: blood. These receptors came from a middle-aged woman in good health. The CDR3 runs from the conserved cysteine through the conserved F or W. The D gene is left open where the match is weak. Only part of the rows carry a size: once, few, many, or a class if the clone is expanded.

v_call,d_call,clone_size,j_call,cdr3_nt,cdr3_aa
TRBV28,TRBD1,.,TRBJ2-3,TGTGCCAGCAGTCGACATGGACAGGGGGATACGCAGTATTTT,CASSRHGQGDTQYF
TRBV7-9,.,many,TRBJ1-2,TGTGCCAGCAGCTTAGACAGGGTCGGTGGCTACACCTTC,CASSLDRVGGYTF
TRBV7-2,.,many,TRBJ2-1,TGTGCCAGCAGCTTAGATTACAGGGAGCAGTTCTTC,CASSLDYREQFF
TRBV9,TRBD2,many,TRBJ2-1,TGTGCCAGCAGCAAAGGTGGCGGGGGTCTTGAGCAGTTCTTC,CASSKGGGGLEQFF
TRBV20-1,TRBD1,few,TRBJ1-1,TGCAGTGCTCTTCACAGGGGGCGTCGAGTAAGTGAAGCTTTCTTT,CSALHRGRRVSEAFF
TRBV28,TRBD1,many,TRBJ2-1,TGTGCCAGCAGTGAATACAGGGGAGTTGATGAGCAGTTCTTC,CASSEYRGVDEQFF
TRBV28,.,few,TRBJ1-1,TGTGCCAGCACCCTACAGTTTAACACTGAAGCTTTCTTT,CASTLQFNTEAFF
TRBV20-1,TRBD1,.,TRBJ2-7,TGCAGTGCTAGAGTAGTAGGGACAGGGGGCACCTACGAGCAGTACTTC,CSARVVGTGGTYEQYF
TRBV4-2,TRBD1,.,TRBJ1-2,TGTGCCAGCAGCCAAGTAGACAGGGAGCATGGCTACACCTTC,CASSQVDREHGYTF
TRBV20-1,.,.,TRBJ2-1,TGCAGTGCTAGAGATCTAAGCGGTACCTACAATGAGCAGTTCTTC,CSARDLSGTYNEQFF
TRBV7-2,.,few,TRBJ2-3,TGTGCCAGCAGCTTAGAGTTCGTATCCCCGGCGCAGTATTTT,CASSLEFVSPAQYF
TRBV7-2,TRBD1,.,TRBJ1-2,TGTGCCAGCAGCTTCGGACAGGGAAACAACTATGGCTACACCTTC,CASSFGQGNNYGYTF
TRBV5-4,TRBD1,.,TRBJ1-2,TGTGCCAGCAGCTTGGCCGGGGGACAGGGGGCTTCTAACTATGGCTACACCTTC,CASSLAGGQGASNYGYTF
TRBV2,.,.,TRBJ2-2,TGTGCCAGCAGTTGGCAGGGGAACGGGGAGCTGTTTTTT,CASSWQGNGELFF
TRBV12-3/TRBV12-4,.,.,TRBJ1-5,TGTGCCAGCAGTCCCGTTGAAAATCAGCCCCAGCATTTT,CASSPVENQPQHF
TRBV3-1,TRBD1,.,TRBJ2-2,TGTGCCAGCAGCCCAGCCGGGACAGGGGTTACCGGGGAGCTGTTTTTT,CASSPAGTGVTGELFF
TRBV4-1,.,.,TRBJ2-2,TGCGCCAGCAGCACCCAAGCGGGCGGGGCCTCCGGATTAGCTGGGGAGCTGTTTTTT,CASSTQAGGASGLAGELFF
TRBV5-1,TRBD1,few,TRBJ2-7,TGCGCCAGCAGCTTGGAAGGGACAGGGATCATCGAGCAGTACTTC,CASSLEGTGIIEQYF
TRBV7-3,TRBD1,.,TRBJ1-2,TGTGCCAGCAGCCCACAGCCTACAGGGGTATACACCTTC,CASSPQPTGVYTF
TRBV4-1,TRBD2,many,TRBJ2-5,TGCGCCAGCAGCCAACCGGTCAGCGGGGCGGACCGGGAGACCCAGTACTTC,CASSQPVSGADRETQYF
TRBV6-1,.,few,TRBJ1-6,TGTGCCAGCAGTGAATTGGGGCATAATTCACCCCTCCACTTT,CASSELGHNSPLHF
TRBV7-9,TRBD1,.,TRBJ2-6,TGTGCCAGCAGCTTAGAGGGGGCGCCCGGGGCCAACGTCCGGACTTTC,CASSLEGAPGANVRTF
TRBV7-2,.,.,TRBJ1-2,TGTGCCAGCAGCCCAGGGGTAGGGACTCAGTACCCGGGGGGCTACACCTTC,CASSPGVGTQYPGGYTF
TRBV2,TRBD2,.,TRBJ2-2,TGTGCCAGCACCCCCTCACGACTAGCGGCGAACACCGGGGAGCTGTTTTTT,CASTPSRLAANTGELFF
TRBV29-1,TRBD1,.,TRBJ1-1,TGCAGCGTCGGACAGGGGGGATTAAACACTGAAGCTTTCTTT,CSVGQGGLNTEAFF
TRBV9,TRBD2,.,TRBJ2-7,TGTGCCAGCAGCCCAAGCGGGGGGCCCTACAATGAGCAGTACTTC,CASSPSGGPYNEQYF
TRBV24-1,.,once,TRBJ2-3,TGTGCCACCAGTGATTTGGGGGGCGACACGGATACGCTGTATTTT,CATSDLGGDTDTLYF
TRBV20-1,.,few,TRBJ2-2,TGCAGTGCTATCTCGCAGGGGTACGCCGGGGAGCTGTTTTTT,CSAISQGYAGELFF
TRBV20-1,.,many,TRBJ2-6,TGCAATGCTAGAGGGTGGAATACAGCTGGGGCCAACGTCCTGACTTTC,CNARGWNTAGANVLTF
TRBV12-3/TRBV12-4,.,.,TRBJ1-1,TGTGCCAGCAGCGTCGTCACGGTGAACACTGAAGCTTTCTTT,CASSVVTVNTEAFF
TRBV27,.,few,TRBJ2-1,TGTGCCAGCAGTTTACGGGGGGCACACTACAATGAGCAGTTCTTC,CASSLRGAHYNEQFF
TRBV12-3/TRBV12-4,.,.,TRBJ1-2,TGTGCCAGCAGCTCTGACAGTTCACTTAACTATGGCTACACCTTC,CASSSDSSLNYGYTF
TRBV6-1,.,many,TRBJ2-6,TGTGCCAGCAGTGGGACTCCTAGCTCTGGGGCCAACGTCCTGACTTTC,CASSGTPSSGANVLTF
TRBV12-3/TRBV12-4,TRBD1,.,TRBJ1-2,TGTGCCAGCAGTCTCACAGGGGATCACACCTTC,CASSLTGDHTF
TRBV3-1,.,few,TRBJ2-7,TGTGCCAGCAGCCAAGAAAGGCAGTCCTACGAGCAGTACTTC,CASSQERQSYEQYF
TRBV2,TRBD1,few,TRBJ2-7,TGTGCCAGCAAAGACTCTTGGACAGGGGGGACCTCTTTCTACGAGCAGTACTTC,CASKDSWTGGTSFYEQYF
TRBV4-2,TRBD1,.,TRBJ1-2,TGTGCCAGCAGCCAATCAAAAGACAGGGACTACTATGGCTACACCTTC,CASSQSKDRDYYGYTF
TRBV14,.,.,TRBJ2-7,TGTGCCAGCAGCCAAGAACAGCGAACCTACGAGCAGTACTTC,CASSQEQRTYEQYF
TRBV7-9,.,few,TRBJ1-2,TGTGCCAACAGCAAGGAACTCCTGGAGAATGGCTACACCTTC,CANSKELLENGYTF
TRBV12-3/TRBV12-4,.,few,TRBJ1-2,TGTGCCAGCAGTATGTTTGGGAGTTCCTATGGCTACACCTTC,CASSMFGSSYGYTF
TRBV5-1,TRBD1,many,TRBJ2-7,TGCGCCAGCAGCTCACAAGGGACAGGGCTGTCCGAGCAGTACTTC,CASSSQGTGLSEQYF
TRBV28,TRBD1,.,TRBJ1-2,TGTGCCAGCAAAACAGGGGGGGCCTATGGCTACACCTTC,CASKTGGAYGYTF
TRBV7-2,.,.,TRBJ1-1,TGTGCCAGCAGCTTAGAGACGGCGAACGCTGAAGCTTTCTTT,CASSLETANAEAFF
TRBV14,.,few,TRBJ2-5,TGTGCCAGCAAAGCCCAGGGGAGCGAGACCCAGTACTTC,CASKAQGSETQYF
TRBV30,.,.,TRBJ2-2,TGTGCCTGGACAGGGTCGGGCACCGGGGAGCTGTTTTTT,CAWTGSGTGELFF
TRBV7-2,.,few,TRBJ2-1,TGTGCCAGCAGCTTGGGACCCCCAATCATTGAGCAGTTCTTC,CASSLGPPIIEQFF
TRBV20-1,TRBD2,few,TRBJ2-1,TGCAGTGCTAGGGTGCTAGCGGGGTTCTACAATGAGCAGTTCTTC,CSARVLAGFYNEQFF
TRBV5-1,.,many,TRBJ1-2,TGCGCCAGCAGCCTATTCTGGGGTTCTGACTATGGCTACACCTTC,CASSLFWGSDYGYTF
TRBV12-3/TRBV12-4,.,many,TRBJ2-1,TGTGCCAGCAGTTTCGAGGGCAATGAGCAGTTCTTC,CASSFEGNEQFF
TRBV14,.,many,TRBJ2-1,TGTGCCAGCAGTCCCACTAGGCATGAGCAGTTCTTC,CASSPTRHEQFF
TRBV3-1,.,.,TRBJ2-5,TGTGCCAGCAGCCAACCCTCCTTTAGCGACCAAGAGACCCAGTACTTC,CASSQPSFSDQETQYF
TRBV28,.,many,TRBJ2-7,TGTGCCAGCAGATCTTCGGGAGATTCCTACGAGCAGTACTTC,CASRSSGDSYEQYF
TRBV5-1,.,many,TRBJ2-6,TGCGCCAGCAGCCCCGACGGTAGCTCTGGGGCCAACGTCCTGACTTTC,CASSPDGSSGANVLTF
TRBV12-3/TRBV12-4,.,few,TRBJ2-5,TGTGCCAGCAGCCGCCTCGACAGGTACCAAGAGACCCAGTACTTC,CASSRLDRYQETQYF
TRBV27,.,many,TRBJ1-1,TGTGCCAGCAGTCTTACACGTTACAACACTGAAGCTTTCTTT,CASSLTRYNTEAFF
TRBV12-3/TRBV12-4,.,.,TRBJ1-2,TGTGCCAGCAGATCCCCAAACAGGGTGGGCTACACCTTC,CASRSPNRVGYTF
TRBV4-1,.,.,TRBJ2-3,TGCGCCAGCAGCCAACTTCAGGTCCCAGATACGCAGTATTTT,CASSQLQVPDTQYF
TRBV20-1,TRBD1,.,TRBJ2-3,TGCAGTGCTAGAGACAGGGGGCGCGGGGATACGCAGTATTTT,CSARDRGRGDTQYF
TRBV7-2,.,.,TRBJ2-1,TGTGCCAGCAGCTTACGAAGGGAGACCTACAATGAGCAGTTCTTC,CASSLRRETYNEQFF